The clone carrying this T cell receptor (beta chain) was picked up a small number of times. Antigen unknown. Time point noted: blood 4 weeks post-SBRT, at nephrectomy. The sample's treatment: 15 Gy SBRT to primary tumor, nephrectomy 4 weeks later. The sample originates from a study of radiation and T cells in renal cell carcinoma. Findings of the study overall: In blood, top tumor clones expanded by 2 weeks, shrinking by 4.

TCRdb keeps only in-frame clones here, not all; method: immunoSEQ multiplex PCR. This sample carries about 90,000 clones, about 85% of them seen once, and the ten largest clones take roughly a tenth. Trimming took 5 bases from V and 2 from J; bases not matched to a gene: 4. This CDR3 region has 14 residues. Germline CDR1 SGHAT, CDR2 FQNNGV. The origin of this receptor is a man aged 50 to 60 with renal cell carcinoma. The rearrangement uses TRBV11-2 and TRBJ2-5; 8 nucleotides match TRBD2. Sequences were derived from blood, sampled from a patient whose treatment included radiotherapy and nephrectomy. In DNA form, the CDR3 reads TGTGCCAGCAGCCCGATAGCGGGGCAAGAGACCCAGTACTTC. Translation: CASSPIAGQETQYF.